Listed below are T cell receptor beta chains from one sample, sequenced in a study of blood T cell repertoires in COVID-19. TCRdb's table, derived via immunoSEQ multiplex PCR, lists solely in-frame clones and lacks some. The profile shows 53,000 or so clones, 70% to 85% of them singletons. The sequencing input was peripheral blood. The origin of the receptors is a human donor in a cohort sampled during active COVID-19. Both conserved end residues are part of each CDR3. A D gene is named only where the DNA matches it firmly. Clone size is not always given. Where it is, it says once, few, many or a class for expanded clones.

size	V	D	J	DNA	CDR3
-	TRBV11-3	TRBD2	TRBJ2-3	TGTGCCAGCAGCTTAGGTACAGCGGGGGGAACAGATACGCAGTATTTT	CASSLGTAGGTDTQYF
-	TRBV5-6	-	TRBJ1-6	TGTGCCAGCAGCTACAGGCTTACTAATTCACCCCTCCACTTT	CASSYRLTNSPLHF
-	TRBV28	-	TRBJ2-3	TGTGCCATGGGCGGGGAACTTGTGGATACGCAGTATTTT	CAMGGELVDTQYF
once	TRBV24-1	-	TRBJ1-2	TGTGCCACCAGTGATTTGACAGGGAACTATGGCTACACCTTC	CATSDLTGNYGYTF
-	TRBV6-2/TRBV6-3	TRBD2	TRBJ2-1	TGTGCCAGCAGTACCCGACTAGCGGGGGGTTATGGTGAGCAGTTCTTC	CASSTRLAGGYGEQFF
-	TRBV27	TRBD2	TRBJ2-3	TGTGCCAGCAGTTTGATGCTAGCGGGGAAGCTCACAGATACGCAGTATTTT	CASSLMLAGKLTDTQYF
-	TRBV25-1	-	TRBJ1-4	TGTGCCAGCAGTGAACTGGGGCTCGCGGCAACTAATGAAAAACTGTTTTTT	CASSELGLAATNEKLFF
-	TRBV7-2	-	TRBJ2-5	TGTGCCAGCAGCTTAAGACAGCAAGAGACCCAGTACTTC	CASSLRQQETQYF
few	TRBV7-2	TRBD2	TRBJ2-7	TGTGCCAGCAGCTTAGGACTAGCGGGGCCCTACGAGCAGTACTTC	CASSLGLAGPYEQYF
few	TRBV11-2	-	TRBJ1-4	TGTGCCAGCAGCTTAAGTTTCTCAGGTCCCTCAACTAATGAAAAACTGTTTTTT	CASSLSFSGPSTNEKLFF
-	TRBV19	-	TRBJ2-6	TGTGCCAGTAGTGAACAGGGTGGCGGGGCCAACGTCCTGACTTTC	CASSEQGGGANVLTF
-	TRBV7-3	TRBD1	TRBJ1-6	TGTGCCAGCAGCTTAAGGGACAGGGGTCGGGAATCACCCCTCCACTTT	CASSLRDRGRESPLHF
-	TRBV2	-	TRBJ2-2	TGTGCCAGCACCCTCTTGTTCAACACCGGGGAGCTGTTTTTT	CASTLLFNTGELFF
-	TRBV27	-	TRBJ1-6	TGTGCCAGCAGGGAGGGAGGGGAGAATAATTCACCCCTCCACTTT	CASREGGENNSPLHF
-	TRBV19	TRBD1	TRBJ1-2	TGTGCCAGTAGTAAGGACAGGGGGCAGGGTAACTATGGCTACACCTTC	CASSKDRGQGNYGYTF
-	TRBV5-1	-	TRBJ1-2	TGCGCCAGCAGCCTCCGGCCGGGGGAGTATGGCTACACCTTC	CASSLRPGEYGYTF
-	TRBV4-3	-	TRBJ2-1	TGCGCCAGCAGCCCGAGCGAAATAGGCGAGCAGTTCTTC	CASSPSEIGEQFF
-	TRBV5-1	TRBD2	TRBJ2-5	TGCGCCAGCAGCTTGGAATCGACCCTGGGACTAGGTCAAGAGACCCAGTACTTC	CASSLESTLGLGQETQYF
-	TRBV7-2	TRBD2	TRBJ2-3	TGTGCCAGCAGCTTAGCGTATTCCGGGGGGGCGGCAGATACGCAGTATTTT	CASSLAYSGGAADTQYF
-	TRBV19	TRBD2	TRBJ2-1	TGTGCCAGTAGTAAGGTCGGCGGGGGGTTCGATGAGCAGTTCTTC	CASSKVGGGFDEQFF
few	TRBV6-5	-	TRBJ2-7	TGTGCCAGCAGTTACACAGTCAGCTCCTACGAGCAGTACTTC	CASSYTVSSYEQYF
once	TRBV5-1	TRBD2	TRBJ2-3	TGCGCCAGCAGCTGGGGAGGGCTCACAGATACGCAGTATTTT	CASSWGGLTDTQYF
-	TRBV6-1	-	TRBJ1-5	TGTGCCAGCAGTGAATGGCCCGGGTCGAGCAATCAGCCCCAGCATTTT	CASSEWPGSSNQPQHF
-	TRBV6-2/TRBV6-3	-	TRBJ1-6	TGTGCCAGCAGTAACAGCCACTATAATTCACCCCTCCACTTT	CASSNSHYNSPLHF
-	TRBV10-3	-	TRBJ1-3	TGTGCCATCAGCGGAGGTCCACAGGGAAACTCTGGAAACACCATATATTTT	CAISGGPQGNSGNTIYF
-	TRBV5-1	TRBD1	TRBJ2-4	TGCGCCAGCAGCTTGATTGGGACAGGGGAGAACATTCAGTACTTC	CASSLIGTGENIQYF
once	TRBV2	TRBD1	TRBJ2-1	TGTGCCAGCAGTGCTTACAGGGGTAGCTCCTACAATGAGCAGTTCTTC	CASSAYRGSSYNEQFF
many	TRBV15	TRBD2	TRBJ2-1	TGTGCCACCAGTTCCCTCATACTAGCGGGGGACCACAATGAGCAGTTCTTC	CATSSLILAGDHNEQFF
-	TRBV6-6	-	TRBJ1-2	TGTGCCAGCAGTTACCCTACCGGGGGGGACGACACCTTC	CASSYPTGGDDTF
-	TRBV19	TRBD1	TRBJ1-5	TGTGCCAGTAGTAGAATAGGACAGGCCTCAAATCAGCCCCAGCATTTT	CASSRIGQASNQPQHF
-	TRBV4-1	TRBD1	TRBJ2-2	TGCGCCAGCAGCCAACGAGGGACAGGGTCTACTGGGGAGCTGTTTTTT	CASSQRGTGSTGELFF
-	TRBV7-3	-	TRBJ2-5	TGTGCCAGCAGCGCGGGACCCCTCCAAGAGACCCAGTACTTC	CASSAGPLQETQYF
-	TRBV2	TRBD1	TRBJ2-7	TGTGCCAGCAGTGGAGTATTGACAGGGTCTCTGGGTGAGCAGTACTTC	CASSGVLTGSLGEQYF
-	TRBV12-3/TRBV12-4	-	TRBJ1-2	TGTGCCAGCAGCCCGTTAGGGGACTATGGCTACACCTTC	CASSPLGDYGYTF